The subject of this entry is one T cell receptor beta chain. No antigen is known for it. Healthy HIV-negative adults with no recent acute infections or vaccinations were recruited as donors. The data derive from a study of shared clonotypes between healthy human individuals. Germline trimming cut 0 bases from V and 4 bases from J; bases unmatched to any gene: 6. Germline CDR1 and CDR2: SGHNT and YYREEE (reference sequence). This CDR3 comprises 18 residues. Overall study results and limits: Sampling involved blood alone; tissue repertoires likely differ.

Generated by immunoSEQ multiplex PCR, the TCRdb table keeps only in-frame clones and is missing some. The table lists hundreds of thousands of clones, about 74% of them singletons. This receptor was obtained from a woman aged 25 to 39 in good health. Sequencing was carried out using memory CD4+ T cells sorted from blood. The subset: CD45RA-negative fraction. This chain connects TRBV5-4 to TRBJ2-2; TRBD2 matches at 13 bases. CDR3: CASSLGGLAGVTTGELFF. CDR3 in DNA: TGTGCCAGCAGCTTGGGAGGACTAGCGGGAGTTACCACCGGGGAGCTGTTTTTT.